This T cell receptor beta chain was sequenced in a study of Graves' ophthalmopathy and Graves' hyperthyroidism. In the case of this clonotype: A much larger clone differs by one base, so this may be a read error.

The CDR3 sequence is 15 residues long. The junction had 10 bases not matched to a gene; V was cut back by 4 bases and J by 9 bases. The germline gives CDR1 SGHVS, CDR2 FQNEAQ. Scientists amplified the TCR beta CDR3 regions from RNA transcripts. HTBI primers were used in a first-round RT-PCR, which preceded a second-round multiplex PCR. MiXCR, run by TCRdb on the multiplex PCR reads, gives a single entry per CDR3 protein. The data contain about 1.2 million distinct CDR3 sequences, roughly 35% of them singletons. The sequenced material came from peripheral blood or thyroid tissue (not recorded which). The receptor was isolated from an adult man with Graves' hyperthyroidism. The genes are TRBV7-8 and TRBJ2-2; TRBD1 matches at 8 bases. The chain's CDR3 is CASSSTGVILRELFF. CDR3 coding DNA: TGTGCCAGCAGCTCGACAGGGGTGATTCTACGGGAGCTGTTTTTT.